Below, 16 T cell receptor beta chains from the same sample are listed, as sequenced in a study of T cell responses to AZD1222 COVID-19 vaccine. Using immunoSEQ multiplex PCR, the repertoire was profiled, and TCRdb retains in-frame clones only, with some absent. The sample has 160,000 or so clones, under 95% seen once. The source was peripheral blood, collected 28 days after the second AZD1222 dose. The source is an adult who received the AZD1222 COVID-19 vaccine.

V is TRBV10-3 and J is TRBJ2-3; tentative D call: TRBD2 (5 bases). CDR1 ENHRY and CDR2 SYGVKD come from the germline V gene. This CDR3 is built from 17 residues. V dropped 0 bases and J dropped 4 bases, with 17 bases sitting between them. The CDR3, as DNA: TGTGCCATCAGTGAGTCTTGGGTAGACGACGGGGCAGATACGCAGTATTTT. Translated: CAISESWVDDGADTQYF.

V is TRBV12-5 and J is TRBJ2-3; D is possibly TRBD1 (6 bases). CDR3 length: 15 amino acids. V was cut by 1 base and J by 2 bases, with 10 bases left in between. Germline CDR1 and CDR2: LGHNT and FRNRAP. The CDR3 here is CASGLDRTVTDTQYF. DNA of the CDR3: TGTGCTAGTGGTTTGGACCGGACAGTCACAGATACGCAGTATTTT. The full variable domain, completed using reference TRBV12-5 and TRBJ2-3, is DARVTQTPRHKVTEMGQEVTMRCQPILGHNTVFWYRQTMMQGLELLAYFRNRAPLDDSGMPKDRFSAEMPDATLATLKIQPSEPRDSAVYFCASGLDRTVTDTQYFGPGTRLTVL.

The gene calls are TRBV6-5 and TRBJ1-1, with D unclear. This CDR3 has 12 residues. Germline V gene sequence: CDR1 MNHEY, CDR2 SVGAGI. V gave up 6 bases and J gave up 7 bases, with 12 bases separating them. This chain's CDR3 is CASRDRLYEAFF. The CDR3 nucleotides are TGTGCCAGCAGGGATAGACTGTATGAAGCTTTCTTT.

This chain uses TRBV4-2 with TRBJ2-1; no reliable D call. Germline-derived CDR1 and CDR2 are LGHNA and YNFKEQ. The CDR3 totals 14 residues. V was pared by 0 bases and J by 0 bases, with 3 bases between. The CDR3 reads CASSQDVSYNEQFF. The CDR3 DNA sequence: TGTGCCAGCAGCCAAGATGTCTCCTACAATGAGCAGTTCTTC.

The chain is built from TRBV27 and TRBJ1-5; 7 bases are shared with TRBD1. The length of the CDR3 is 15 residues. Germline assignment: CDR1 MNHEY and CDR2 SMNVEV (reference sequence). The V segment lost 3 bases and the J segment 4 bases; nucleotides outside the gene matches: 6. The CDR3 DNA follows: TGTGCCAGCAGTTTCCAGGGGGTCCGAAATCAGCCCCAGCATTTT. Its protein is CASSFQGVRNQPQHF.

This clone was seen once. The genes are TRBV3-1 (or the pseudogene TRBV3-2) and TRBJ1-5; D gene unclear. V was clipped by 4 bases and J by 4 bases, with 8 bases between them. The CDR3 length is 13 residues. Germline V gene data show CDR1 as LGHDT and CDR2 as YNNKEL (reference sequence). The DNA for the CDR3 is TGTGCCAGCAGCCTCACAGAGAATCAGCCCCAGCATTTT. Protein product: CASSLTENQPQHF.

The genes are TRBV6-5 and TRBJ1-2; D is uncertain. Germline loops: CDR1 MNHEY, CDR2 SVGAGI. V was shortened by 0 bases and J by 6 bases, with 11 bases between the two germline ends. The CDR3 has 14 amino acids. CDR3 loop: CASSYSIGQNGYTF. In nucleotides, the CDR3 is TGTGCCAGCAGTTACTCGATCGGCCAGAATGGCTACACCTTC.

This clone has only one observation. The chain has TRBV12-3 or TRBV12-4 and TRBJ1-1; the D is unclear. This CDR3 has 12 residues. V gave up 3 bases and J gave up 6 bases, with 8 bases separating them. CDR3 region: CASSFFRAEAFF. The CDR3, as DNA: TGTGCCAGCAGTTTTTTTCGTGCTGAAGCTTTCTTT.

This chain uses TRBV6-1 with TRBJ2-1; possibly TRBD2 for D (7 bases). The CDR3 spans 16 residues. In germline, CDR1 is MNHNS, CDR2 SASEGT. V lost 2 bases and J 6 bases, leaving 17 bases between the germline ends. This CDR3 is CASSERLGGAGNEQFF. The CDR3 DNA reads TGTGCCAGCAGTGAAAGATTGGGGGGGGCCGGCAATGAGCAGTTCTTC.

The rearrangement uses TRBV12-3 or TRBV12-4 and TRBJ2-5; D might be TRBD1 or TRBD2, each matching 5 bases. Trimming removed 6 bases from V and 7 bases from J, with 9 bases in between. This CDR3 contains 11 residues. The CDR3 DNA reads as TGTGCCAGCAGCCTTGGGGGGACCCAGTACTTC. Translating it yields CASSLGGTQYF.

The chain couples TRBV6-5 to TRBJ2-5, with D tentatively TRBD1 (6 bases). The length of the CDR3 is 15 residues. CDR1 and CDR2 (germline): MNHEY, SVGAGI. Trimming cost V 6 bases and J 1 base, with 15 bases left between them. In DNA form, the CDR3 reads TGTGCCAGCAGCTATACAGGGATCGGCCAAGAGACCCAGTACTTC. This codes for CASSYTGIGQETQYF.

CDR3 coding DNA: TGCGCCAGCAGCCGGGACCTCGCACAAGAAAAACTGTTTTTT. Its protein is CASSRDLAQEKLFF. The gene calls are TRBV5-1 and TRBJ1-4; perhaps TRBD1 as D (5 bases). V lost 4 bases and J 8 bases, leaving 15 bases between the germline ends. The CDR3 runs 14 residues. Germline assignment: CDR1 SGHRS and CDR2 YFSETQ.

The chain employs TRBV30 and TRBJ1-1, with TRBD1 identical over 8 bases. CDR1 is GTSNPN and CDR2 is SVGIG in the germline V gene (reference sequence). This CDR3 is 14 amino acids long. After removal of 3 bases from V and 4 bases from J, the junction contained 7 bases not matched to a gene. DNA for the CDR3: TGTGCCTGGAGGGGAGGACAGGGAGTCACTGAAGCTTTCTTT. It codes for CAWRGGQGVTEAFF.

The chain is built from TRBV11-3 and TRBJ2-3; 8 bases line up with TRBD2. CDR3 length equals 15 residues. The germline V gene encodes CDR1 SGHNT and CDR2 YENEEA. J was trimmed by 4 bases and V by 2 bases; bases with no gene match: 5. CDR3 DNA sequence: TGTGCCAGCAGCTTAACCGGGGGGGCCCCAGATACGCAGTATTTT. Its translation: CASSLTGGAPDTQYF. The complete variable domain, with remaining parts taken from reference TRBV11-3 and TRBJ2-3, reads EAGVVQSPRYKIIEKKQPVAFWCNPISGHNTLYWYLQNLGQGPELLIRYENEEAVDDSQLPKDRFSAERLKGVDSTLKIQPAELGDSAVYLCASSLTGGAPDTQYFGPGTRLTVL.

The rearrangement links TRBV6-5 to TRBJ1-4, with 7 nucleotides matching TRBD1. Trimming at V came to 6 bases and at J to 7 bases, leaving 8 bases not matched to a gene. From germline, CDR1 is MNHEY and CDR2 SVGAGI. The CDR3 totals 14 residues. The CDR3 is CASRRQGRTEKLFF. In DNA form, the CDR3 reads TGTGCCAGCAGGCGACAGGGAAGAACTGAAAAACTGTTTTTT.

V gene TRBV7-6 combines with J gene TRBJ1-1, with a possible D match to TRBD1 (6 bases). Germline CDR1 and CDR2: SGHVS and FNYEAQ. V dropped 4 bases and J dropped 8 bases, with 17 bases sitting between them. The CDR3 extends over 14 amino acids. CDR3 nucleotides: TGTGCCAGCAGCTCTTGGGACGGACAGCCGGAAGCTTTCTTT. It specifies CASSSWDGQPEAFF.